A selection of T cell receptor beta chains follows, all from one sample in a study of CD8 T cells in ankylosing spondylitis. Each CDR3 protein is one row after TCRdb ran MiXCR on the 5' RACE reads. The data hold over 700,000 distinct CDR3 sequences, with under 20% observed a single time. What was sequenced was blood, either unsorted or a sorted T cell fraction (not recorded which). These receptors originate from a male donor with ankylosing spondylitis. CDR3s include the opening cysteine and the closing phenylalanine or tryptophan. The D gene is left open where the match is weak. Size is omitted from some rows. Given values are once, few, many or a class for expanded clones.

D,size,V,J,DNA,CDR3
NA,many,TRBV14,TRBJ2-2,TGTGCCAGCAGCCAAGAAGGCTACATCTGGGGAACCGGGGAGCTGTTTTTT,CASSQEGYIWGTGELFF
NA,few,TRBV6-1,TRBJ1-1,TGTGCCAGCAGTCGCGGGGGTTTCGCTGAAGCTTTCTTT,CASSRGGFAEAFF
NA,few,TRBV7-8,TRBJ2-3,TGTGCCAGCAGCCTAGTCCTCGGCACAGATACGCAGTATTTT,CASSLVLGTDTQYF
TRBD2,few,TRBV27,TRBJ2-1,TGTGCCAGCGGGGTCCTAGCGGGAGGGCCGGGTGAGCAGTTCTTC,CASGVLAGGPGEQFF
TRBD1,few,TRBV28,TRBJ2-1,TGTGCCAGCAGTTCGACAGGGGGCGCGAGCTCTGAGCAGTTCTTC,CASSSTGGASSEQFF
NA,few,TRBV20-1,TRBJ2-5,TGCGCGGTCCCAATACGGACCGCTGAAGAGACCCAGTACTTC,CAVPIRTAEETQYF
NA,once,TRBV7-3,TRBJ2-7,TGTGCCAGCAGCTTAAATTTGGGCAGCGAGCAGTACTTC,CASSLNLGSEQYF
TRBD1,NA,TRBV6-1,TRBJ2-7,TGTGCCAGCAGGGCCGACAGGGGTCAGTACGAGCAGTACTTC,CASRADRGQYEQYF
NA,NA,TRBV5-1,TRBJ2-5,TGCGCCAGCAGCTTCAGGGTCTGGCAAGAGACCCAGTACTTC,CASSFRVWQETQYF
NA,many,TRBV12-3/TRBV12-4,TRBJ1-5,TGTGCCAGCAGTTTAGTTGGAGGCCCCGGGCAGCCCCAGCATTTT,CASSLVGGPGQPQHF
TRBD2,few,TRBV5-1,TRBJ2-1,TGCGCCAGCAGCTTGGATGGCGGGGGGGCCGATGAGCAGTTCTTC,CASSLDGGGADEQFF
TRBD2,NA,TRBV2,TRBJ2-7,TGTGCCAGCAGGCTAGCGGGAGGGAATCCCTACGAGCAGTACTTC,CASRLAGGNPYEQYF
NA,NA,TRBV29-1,TRBJ1-1,TGCAGCGTTGATGTCGGCAGGGGCACTGAAGCTTTCTTT,CSVDVGRGTEAFF
NA,NA,TRBV5-1,TRBJ1-6,TGCGCCAGCAGCTCGCCGGGTGATTCACCCCTCCACTTT,CASSSPGDSPLHF
NA,NA,TRBV6-2/TRBV6-3,TRBJ1-1,TGTGCCAGCAGTTTCTCAGGGTCGGAGACTGAAGCTTTCTTT,CASSFSGSETEAFF
NA,few,TRBV7-8,TRBJ2-1,TGTGCCAGCAGCTTATACTGGGACTCTGACAATGAGCAGTTCTTC,CASSLYWDSDNEQFF
NA,NA,TRBV18,TRBJ2-7,TGTGCCAGCTCCATAAAGGATGGGGCCTCCTACGAGCAGTACTTC,CASSIKDGASYEQYF
NA,NA,TRBV28,TRBJ2-7,TGTGCCAGCATGGGGGTCGTTTCGGATGAGCAGTACTTC,CASMGVVSDEQYF
NA,NA,TRBV29-1,TRBJ1-6,TGCAGATCCCGCGGGGGGGGGAAAGCCTCCTATAATTCACCCCTCCACTTT,CRSRGGGKASYNSPLHF
NA,few,TRBV11-2,TRBJ2-5,TGTGCCAGCAGCTTAGATTTAGACAGGGGAGGGCAAGAGACCCAGTACTTC,CASSLDLDRGGQETQYF
TRBD2,NA,TRBV4-1,TRBJ2-3,TGCGCCAGCAGCCAAGAGGAGTCCCAGCGGGAGGTTACAGATACGCAGTATTTT,CASSQEESQREVTDTQYF
TRBD1,NA,TRBV15,TRBJ2-1,TGTGCCACCAGGACAGGGAACAATGAGCAGTTCTTC,CATRTGNNEQFF
NA,few,TRBV6-5,TRBJ1-1,TGTGCCAGCAGTTACGGGGCAGACACTGAAGCTTTCTTT,CASSYGADTEAFF
TRBD1,many,TRBV4-2,TRBJ1-1,TGTGCCAGCAGCCATTTGGACAGGGAGAACACTGAAGCTTTCTTT,CASSHLDRENTEAFF
NA,NA,TRBV4-1,TRBJ2-5,TGCGCCAGCAGCCAAAGTCCCGGGCGGGGCCAAGAGACCCAGTACTTC,CASSQSPGRGQETQYF
NA,few,TRBV12-3/TRBV12-4,TRBJ2-2,TGTGCCAGCAGAGGGGGGAGGGGGGCCGGGGAGCTGTTTTTT,CASRGGRGAGELFF
NA,few,TRBV12-3/TRBV12-4,TRBJ2-7,TGTGCCAGCAGTTTTTCGGACGGGTCCTACGAGCAGTACTTC,CASSFSDGSYEQYF
NA,NA,TRBV9,TRBJ2-2,TGTGCCAGCAGCGTAGTGACAGCCGGGGAGCTGTTTTTT,CASSVVTAGELFF
NA,few,TRBV5-1,TRBJ1-1,TGCGCCAGCAGCTTGGAACAGGGTCGGACTGAAGCTTTCTTT,CASSLEQGRTEAFF
TRBD2,NA,TRBV2,TRBJ2-7,TGTGCCAGCAGTAATCAGCGGGGGGGCCTCTACGAGCAGTACTTC,CASSNQRGGLYEQYF
TRBD1,NA,TRBV11-2,TRBJ2-2,TGTGCCAGCAGCCCGCGGGGGGGGACAGGGGGCTCAGGGGAGCTGTTTTTT,CASSPRGGTGGSGELFF
NA,few,TRBV15,TRBJ2-7,TGTGCCACCAGCAGAGATATTGCAGGGCTCGAGCAGTACTTC,CATSRDIAGLEQYF
NA,many,TRBV6-5,TRBJ2-7,TGTGCCAGCAGTTACTCTTCCCAGGGGGGAAGCGAGCAGTACTTC,CASSYSSQGGSEQYF
TRBD2,few,TRBV28,TRBJ2-5,TGTGCCAGCAGCCCCCAGGGGCTAGCGGGGGGGTGGACCCAGTACTTC,CASSPQGLAGGWTQYF
TRBD2,NA,TRBV6-2/TRBV6-3,TRBJ2-7,TGTGCCAGCGCCCCCACTAGCGGGAGTCCCCACTTC,CASAPTSGSPHF
TRBD2,NA,TRBV19,TRBJ2-7,TGTGCCAGTAGCCCCCTCGGACTAGCGGGAGGGTCTTACTCGGGAGAGCAGTACTTC,CASSPLGLAGGSYSGEQYF